This TCR beta chain is from a study of blood T cell repertoires in COVID-19. Study at large: Sources were T cells, B-cell-depleted T cells, or PBMCs; the material itself was cDNA or gDNA.

Clones were read by immunoSEQ multiplex PCR, and TCRdb kept only the in-frame ones, dropping some. This sample carries 93,000 or so clones, nearly 90% of them seen once, and the ten largest clones take just over 3%. The CDR3 has 14 amino acids. Trimming took 1 base from V and 6 from J, leaving 9 bases between them. CDR1 is LNHDA, CDR2 SQIVND, per germline (reference sequence). This clone appeared a single time. The sequence was collected from a man aged 50 or older in a cohort sampled during active COVID-19. The V and J genes are TRBV19 and TRBJ1-4, with D perhaps matching TRBD1 (5 bases). What was sequenced was peripheral blood. CDR3 DNA: TGTGCCAGTAGTATAGGACAGAGGTATGAAAAACTGTTTTTT. This translates into CASSIGQRYEKLFF. Complete variable domain (other parts from reference TRBV19 and TRBJ1-4): DGGITQSPKYLFRKEGQNVTLSCEQNLNHDAMYWYRQDPGQGLRLIYYSQIVNDFQKGDIAEGYSVSREKKESFPLTVTSAQKNPTAFYLCASSIGQRYEKLFFGSGTQLSVL.